These 18 T cell receptor beta chains share one sample of origin, sequenced in a study of T cell responses to AZD1222 COVID-19 vaccine. Sequencing was performed with immunoSEQ multiplex PCR; in TCRdb, only in-frame clones are kept and a portion is missing. The sample includes 95,000 to 150,000 clones, more than 70% of them seen just once. Sequencing used peripheral blood, obtained 28 days after the second AZD1222 dose. These receptors were collected from an adult who received the AZD1222 COVID-19 vaccine.

This chain joins TRBV5-1 and TRBJ2-3; a weak D match, TRBD1 (8 bases). Trimming removed 4 bases from V and 2 bases from J, with 14 bases in between. The CDR3 is 15 residues long. The germline gives CDR1 SGHRS, CDR2 YFSETQ. The CDR3 DNA reads TGCGCCAGCAGCGAACAGGGGGGGGCCACAGATACGCAGTATTTT. It is translated as CASSEQGGATDTQYF.

V usage is TRBV5-1 and J usage is TRBJ2-1; 9 nucleotides agree with TRBD2. CDR1 is SGHRS and CDR2 is YFSETQ in the germline V gene. The CDR3 consists of 15 residues. V dropped 0 bases and J dropped 5; count of bases not matched to a gene: 3. This chain's CDR3 is CASSLGTSVDNEQFF. DNA for the CDR3: TGCGCCAGCAGCTTGGGGACTAGCGTAGACAATGAGCAGTTCTTC.

A single count supports this clone. The chain uses TRBV19 and TRBJ2-7; 8 bases line up with TRBD1. Germline V gene sequence: CDR1 LNHDA, CDR2 SQIVND (reference sequence). V lost 3 bases to trimming and J lost 1 base; unmatched junction nucleotides: 5. The CDR3 is made up of 15 amino acids. CDR3 in amino acids: CASSISRQGSYEQYF. In nucleotides, the CDR3 is TGTGCCAGTAGTATTTCGAGACAGGGGTCCTACGAGCAGTACTTC.

The sample holds a few counts of this clone. The rearrangement links TRBV7-9 to TRBJ2-7; TRBD1 aligns across 10 bases. This CDR3 comprises 16 residues. Germline V gene sequence: CDR1 SEHNR, CDR2 FQNEAQ (reference sequence). J gave up 4 bases and V 7 bases, and 13 bases lay outside the gene matches. The CDR3 region is CASNRQRTGGLYEQYF. The DNA of the CDR3 is TGTGCCAGCAACCGACAGCGGACAGGGGGTTTATACGAGCAGTACTTC.

This clone has a single count. The chain couples TRBV6-5 to TRBJ1-5; D uncertain. The CDR3 contains 15 residues. CDR1 and CDR2 from the germline V gene are MNHEY and SVGAGI. Trimming removed 6 bases from V and 7 bases from J, with 19 bases in between. The CDR3, as DNA: TGTGCCAGCAGCCCGGTAGGGTCAGGCGGGCAGCCCCAGCATTTT. It specifies CASSPVGSGGQPQHF.

In this sample, this clone turned up a few times. This chain connects TRBV6-5 to TRBJ1-4, with TRBD1 matching 10 bases. The CDR3 is 15 amino acids. Germline V gene sequence: CDR1 MNHEY, CDR2 SVGAGI. V was pared by 6 bases and J by 7 bases, with 8 bases of the junction left unmatched. CDR3 region: CASRSPGQGIEKLFF. The CDR3 nucleotides are TGTGCCAGCAGGTCTCCGGGACAGGGGATTGAAAAACTGTTTTTT.

The CDR3: CASSVVPAGVAYGYTF. The CDR3 DNA reads TGTGCCAGCAGCGTAGTCCCGGCTGGGGTGGCCTATGGCTACACCTTC. The chain is built from TRBV9 and TRBJ1-2; the D is unclear. Germline CDR1 is SGDLS and CDR2 is YYNGEE. This CDR3 has 16 amino acids. Trimming removed 0 bases at V and 4 bases at J, with 16 bases between.

CDR3 in DNA: TGTGCCAGCAGCATACAGGGTAACACTGAAGCTTTCTTT. Protein: CASSIQGNTEAFF. The chain carries TRBV14 and TRBJ1-1, with D maybe TRBD1 (6 bases). The CDR3 runs 13 residues. Germline V gene sequence: CDR1 SGHDN, CDR2 FVKESK. V dropped 5 bases and J dropped 2 bases, with 9 bases sitting between them.

This clone was recorded once. This chain uses TRBV7-8 with TRBJ2-7, with 8 positions matching TRBD2. V dropped 2 bases and J dropped 5; count of bases not matched to a gene: 8. Germline lookup yields CDR1 SGHVS and CDR2 FQNEAQ. The CDR3 runs to 15 residues. The CDR3 reads CASSLWSSGDDEQYF. The CDR3 DNA sequence: TGTGCCAGCAGCTTATGGAGTAGCGGGGATGACGAGCAGTACTTC. The full variable domain, completed using reference TRBV7-8 and TRBJ2-7, is GAGVSQSPRYKVAKRGQDVALRCDPISGHVSLFWYQQALGQGPEFLTYFQNEAQLDKSGLPSDRFFAERPEGSVSTLKIQRTQQEDSAVYLCASSLWSSGDDEQYFGPGTRLTVT.

The chain employs TRBV6-2 or TRBV6-3 and TRBJ2-1; the match to TRBD1 covers 8 bases. Germline CDR1 MNHEY, CDR2 SVGEGT. The junction had 14 bases not matched to a gene; V was cut back by 6 bases and J by 4 bases. The CDR3 contains 17 residues. The CDR3 sequence is CASSHQPRTGSYNEQFF. CDR3 DNA sequence: TGTGCCAGCAGCCACCAGCCAAGGACAGGGTCATACAATGAGCAGTTCTTC.

This clone came up a few times. The rearrangement joins TRBV7-6 to TRBJ2-5; 11 bases line up with TRBD2. The CDR3 sequence is 17 residues long. Germline CDR1 SGHVS, CDR2 FNYEAQ. V gave up 1 base and J gave up 0 bases; unmatched junction bases: 4. Here the CDR3 reads CASSLEGTSGHQETQYF. CDR3 DNA: TGTGCCAGCAGCTTAGAAGGGACTAGCGGCCACCAAGAGACCCAGTACTTC. The full variable domain, its missing parts supplied by reference TRBV7-6 and TRBJ2-5, is GAGVSQSPRYKVTKRGQDVALRCDPISGHVSLYWYRQALGQGPEFLTYFNYEAQQDKSGLPNDRFSAERPEGSISTLTIQRTEQRDSAMYRCASSLEGTSGHQETQYFGPGTRLLVL.

The rearrangement uses TRBV19 and TRBJ1-1; 7 nucleotides align to TRBD1. The CDR3 runs to 16 residues. J lost 6 bases, V lost 5 bases, and 15 bases had no gene match. The germline CDR1 and CDR2 sequences are LNHDA and SQIVND (reference sequence). The CDR3 DNA reads as TGTGCCAGTAGTCCCCTGACAGGGCAAAGGAGCCCTGAAGCTTTCTTT. This sequence encodes CASSPLTGQRSPEAFF.

The CDR3 sequence is CASSSRGGQINYGYTF. The CDR3 bases are TGTGCCAGTAGTTCACGGGGCGGACAGATTAACTATGGCTACACCTTC. The chain recombines TRBV19 with TRBJ1-2; D might be TRBD1 (6 bases). This CDR3 has 16 residues. The V end was cut by 5 bases, the J end by 1 base, with 17 bases between. CDR1 and CDR2 (germline): LNHDA, SQIVND (reference sequence).

The CDR3 sequence: CASLPGTGVTGELFF. Here the CDR3 DNA reads TGTGCCAGTTTGCCCGGGACAGGGGTAACCGGGGAGCTGTTTTTT. The chain combines TRBV6-6 with TRBJ2-2; 10 bases line up with TRBD1. In germline, CDR1 is MNHNY, CDR2 SVGAGI (reference sequence). J gave up 5 bases and V 9 bases, and 9 bases lay outside the gene matches. The CDR3 sequence is 15 residues long.

The V gene is TRBV9, the J gene TRBJ1-4; D gene unclear. The CDR3 is made up of 15 amino acids. With 7 bases removed from V and 2 bases from J, the gap between germline ends came to 15 bases. Germline values: CDR1 SGDLS, CDR2 YYNGEE. The CDR3 DNA reads as TGTGCCAGCGGAGACCGCCCAGCCACTAATGAAAAACTGTTTTTT. Translation: CASGDRPATNEKLFF.

V usage is TRBV30 and J usage is TRBJ1-1; the match to TRBD1 covers 7 bases. This CDR3 spans 13 amino acids. Trimming at V came to 3 bases and at J to 8 bases, leaving 9 bases not matched to a gene. Germline values: CDR1 GTSNPN, CDR2 SVGIG (reference sequence). In DNA form, the CDR3 reads TGTGCCTGGAGCCGACAGGGAGGGGCGGAAGCTTTCTTT. This sequence encodes CAWSRQGGAEAFF.

CDR3 in amino acids: CASSQGTGYTF. In DNA, the CDR3 is TGTGCCAGCAGTCAGGGGACCGGCTACACCTTC. The rearrangement uses TRBV6-5 and TRBJ1-2; perhaps TRBD1 as D (6 bases). Germline lookup yields CDR1 MNHEY and CDR2 SVGAGI. The CDR3 is 11 amino acids. V was cut by 5 bases and J by 8 bases, with 9 bases left in between.

The chain has TRBV9 and TRBJ2-3, with 10 positions matching TRBD1. The germline gives CDR1 SGDLS, CDR2 YYNGEE. The CDR3 contains 16 residues. J lost 5 bases, V lost 2 bases, and 8 bases had no gene match. The CDR3 DNA is TGTGCCAGCAGCGTCCCCCGACAGGGGGCAGGAGATACGCAGTATTTT. Protein product: CASSVPRQGAGDTQYF.